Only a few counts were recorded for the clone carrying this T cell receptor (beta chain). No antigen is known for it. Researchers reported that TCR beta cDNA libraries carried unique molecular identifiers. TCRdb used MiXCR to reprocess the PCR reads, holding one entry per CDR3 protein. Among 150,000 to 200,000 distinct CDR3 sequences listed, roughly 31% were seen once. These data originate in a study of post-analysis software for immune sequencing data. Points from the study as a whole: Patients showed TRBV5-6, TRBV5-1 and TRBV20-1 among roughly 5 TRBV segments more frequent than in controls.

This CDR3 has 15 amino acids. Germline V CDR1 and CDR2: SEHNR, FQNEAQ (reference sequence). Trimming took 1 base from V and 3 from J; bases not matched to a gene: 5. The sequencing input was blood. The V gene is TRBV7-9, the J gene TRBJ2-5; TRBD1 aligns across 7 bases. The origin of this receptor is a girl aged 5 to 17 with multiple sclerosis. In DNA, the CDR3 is TGTGCCAGCAGCTTAGGGACGACAGGGAAAGAGACCCAGTACTTC. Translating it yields CASSLGTTGKETQYF.